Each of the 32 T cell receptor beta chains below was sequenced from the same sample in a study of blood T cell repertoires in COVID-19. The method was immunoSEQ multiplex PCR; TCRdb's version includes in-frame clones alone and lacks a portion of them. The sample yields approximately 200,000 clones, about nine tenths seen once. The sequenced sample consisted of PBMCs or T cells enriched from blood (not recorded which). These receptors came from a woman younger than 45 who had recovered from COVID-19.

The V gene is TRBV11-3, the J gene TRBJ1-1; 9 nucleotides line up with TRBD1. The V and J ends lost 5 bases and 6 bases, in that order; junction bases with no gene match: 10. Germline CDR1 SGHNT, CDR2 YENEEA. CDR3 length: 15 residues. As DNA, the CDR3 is TGTGCCAGCAGCCAGCCGGGACAGGGATTCCCTGAAGCTTTCTTT. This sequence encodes CASSQPGQGFPEAFF.

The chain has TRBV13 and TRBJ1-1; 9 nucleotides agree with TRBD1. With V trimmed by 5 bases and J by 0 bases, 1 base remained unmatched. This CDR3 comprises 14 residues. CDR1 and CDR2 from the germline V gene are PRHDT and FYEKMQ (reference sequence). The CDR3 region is CASSDRGVNTEAFF. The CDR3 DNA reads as TGTGCCAGCAGCGACAGGGGGGTGAACACTGAAGCTTTCTTT.

CDR3 amino acids: CATSDLRGEKAFF. Written as DNA, the CDR3 is TGTGCCACCAGTGATCTTAGGGGCGAGAAAGCTTTCTTT. The rearrangement uses TRBV24-1 and TRBJ1-1, with a weak D call TRBD1 (5 bases). CDR1 and CDR2 from the germline V gene are KGHDR and SFDVKD. This CDR3 contains 13 residues. The germline V and J ends were trimmed by 3 bases and 9 bases, with 13 bases remaining between them.

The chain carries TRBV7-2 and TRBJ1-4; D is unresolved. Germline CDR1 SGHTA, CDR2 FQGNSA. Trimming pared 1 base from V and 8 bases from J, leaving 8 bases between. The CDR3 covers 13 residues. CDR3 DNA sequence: TGTGCCAGCAGCTTAGTTAACCTAGAAAAACTGTTTTTT. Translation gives CASSLVNLEKLFF.

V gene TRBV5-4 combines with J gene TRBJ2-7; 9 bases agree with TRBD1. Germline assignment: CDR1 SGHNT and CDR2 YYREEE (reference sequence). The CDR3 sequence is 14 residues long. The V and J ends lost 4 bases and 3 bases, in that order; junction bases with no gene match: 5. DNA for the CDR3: TGTGCCAGCAGCCAGGACAGGGGAAACTACGAGCAGTACTTC. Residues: CASSQDRGNYEQYF.

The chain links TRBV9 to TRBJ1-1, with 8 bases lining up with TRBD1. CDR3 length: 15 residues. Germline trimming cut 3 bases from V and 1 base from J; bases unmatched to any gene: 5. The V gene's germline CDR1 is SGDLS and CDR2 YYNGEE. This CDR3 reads CASSGEQGGNTEAFF. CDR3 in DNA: TGTGCCAGCAGCGGGGAACAGGGGGGGAACACTGAAGCTTTCTTT.

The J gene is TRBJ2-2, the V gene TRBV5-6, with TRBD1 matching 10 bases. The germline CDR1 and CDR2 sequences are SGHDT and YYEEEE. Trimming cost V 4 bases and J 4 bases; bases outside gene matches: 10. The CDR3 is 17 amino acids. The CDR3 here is CASSLILGTGATGELFF. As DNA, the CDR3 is TGTGCCAGCAGCCTGATACTCGGGACAGGGGCCACCGGGGAGCTGTTTTTT.

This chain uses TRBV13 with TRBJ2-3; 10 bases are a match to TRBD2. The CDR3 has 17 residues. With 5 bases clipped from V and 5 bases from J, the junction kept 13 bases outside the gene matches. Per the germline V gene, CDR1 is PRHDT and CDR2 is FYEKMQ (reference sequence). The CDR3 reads CASSTRTSGYALDTQYF. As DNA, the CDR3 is TGTGCCAGCAGCACTCGGACTAGCGGTTATGCTTTAGATACGCAGTATTTT.

CDR3 sequence (DNA): TGTGCCTCTGGGCCCGGGACTGCATCCTACGAGCAGTACTTC. It specifies CASGPGTASYEQYF. The chain combines TRBV27 with TRBJ2-7; the D gene is possibly TRBD2 (6 bases). CDR3 length: 14 amino acids. CDR1 MNHEY and CDR2 SMNVEV come from the germline V gene (reference sequence). Trimming left V 11 bases short and J 1 base short, with 18 bases between.

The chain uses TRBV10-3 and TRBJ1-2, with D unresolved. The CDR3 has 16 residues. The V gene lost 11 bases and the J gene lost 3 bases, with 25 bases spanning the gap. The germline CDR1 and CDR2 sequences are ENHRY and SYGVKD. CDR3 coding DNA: TGTGCCCCCCCCCGATTTATGAGGTCCGAGCACTATGGCTACACCTTC. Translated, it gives CAPPRFMRSEHYGYTF.

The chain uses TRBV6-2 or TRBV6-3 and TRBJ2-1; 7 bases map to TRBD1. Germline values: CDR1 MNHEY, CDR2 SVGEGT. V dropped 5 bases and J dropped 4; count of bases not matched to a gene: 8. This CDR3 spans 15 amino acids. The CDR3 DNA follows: TGTGCCAGCAGTGGGGTTAGGGGGCGATACAATGAGCAGTTCTTC. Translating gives CASSGVRGRYNEQFF.

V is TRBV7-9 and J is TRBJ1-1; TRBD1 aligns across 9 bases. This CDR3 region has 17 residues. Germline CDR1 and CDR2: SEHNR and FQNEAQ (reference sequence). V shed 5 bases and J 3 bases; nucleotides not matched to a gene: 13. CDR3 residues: CASSVENRGLRDTEAFF. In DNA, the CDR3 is TGTGCCAGCAGCGTTGAGAACAGGGGGCTCAGGGACACTGAAGCTTTCTTT.

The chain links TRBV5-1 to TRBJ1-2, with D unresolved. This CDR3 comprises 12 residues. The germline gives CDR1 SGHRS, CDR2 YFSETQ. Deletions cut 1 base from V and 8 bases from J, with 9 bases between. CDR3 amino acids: CASSLTYKGYTF. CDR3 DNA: TGCGCCAGCAGCTTGACTTATAAAGGCTACACCTTC.

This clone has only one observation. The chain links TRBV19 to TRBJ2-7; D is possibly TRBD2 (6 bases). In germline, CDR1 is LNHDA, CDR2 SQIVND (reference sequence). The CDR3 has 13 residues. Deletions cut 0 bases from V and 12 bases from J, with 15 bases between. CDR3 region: CASSIDLSGGMYF. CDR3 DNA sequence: TGTGCCAGTAGTATAGATCTGAGTGGGGGGATGTACTTC.

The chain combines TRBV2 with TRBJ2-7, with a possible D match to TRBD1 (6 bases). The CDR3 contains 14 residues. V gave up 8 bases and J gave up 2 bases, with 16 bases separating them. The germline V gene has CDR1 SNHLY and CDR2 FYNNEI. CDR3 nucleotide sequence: TGTGCCAGCGCAAGGACAGTTCTGGCCTACGAGCAGTACTTC. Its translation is CASARTVLAYEQYF.

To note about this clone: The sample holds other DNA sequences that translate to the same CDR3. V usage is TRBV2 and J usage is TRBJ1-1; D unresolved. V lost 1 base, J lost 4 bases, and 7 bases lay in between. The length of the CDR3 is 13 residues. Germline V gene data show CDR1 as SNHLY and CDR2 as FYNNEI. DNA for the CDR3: TGTGCCAGCAGTGAAGGGCGGGGCACTGAAGCTTTCTTT. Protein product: CASSEGRGTEAFF. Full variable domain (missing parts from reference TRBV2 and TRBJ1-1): EPEVTQTPSHQVTQMGQEVILRCVPISNHLYFYWYRQILGQKVEFLVSFYNNEISEKSEIFDDQFSVERPDGSNFTLKIRSTKLEDSAMYFCASSEGRGTEAFFGQGTRLTVV.

CDR3 residues: CASSTRGGPLNYGYTF. The DNA for the CDR3 is TGTGCCAGCAGCACGCGAGGGGGTCCGCTTAACTATGGCTACACCTTC. The chain recombines TRBV7-2 with TRBJ1-2; TRBD1 might be the D (6 bases). CDR3 length equals 16 residues. The V end was cut by 5 bases, the J end by 1 base, with 17 bases between. CDR1 is SGHTA, CDR2 FQGNSA, per germline.

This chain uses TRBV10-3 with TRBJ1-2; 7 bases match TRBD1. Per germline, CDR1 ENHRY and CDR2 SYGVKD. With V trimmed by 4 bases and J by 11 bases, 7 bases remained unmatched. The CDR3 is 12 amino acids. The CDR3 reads CAISGGQELYTF. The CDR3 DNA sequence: TGTGCCATCAGTGGCGGACAGGAACTGTACACCTTC.

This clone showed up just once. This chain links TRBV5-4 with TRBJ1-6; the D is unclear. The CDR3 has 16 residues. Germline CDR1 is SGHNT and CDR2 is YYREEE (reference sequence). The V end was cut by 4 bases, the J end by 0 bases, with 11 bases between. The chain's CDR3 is CASSAARSSYNSPLHF. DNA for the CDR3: TGTGCCAGCAGCGCGGCTAGGAGCTCCTATAATTCACCCCTCCACTTT.

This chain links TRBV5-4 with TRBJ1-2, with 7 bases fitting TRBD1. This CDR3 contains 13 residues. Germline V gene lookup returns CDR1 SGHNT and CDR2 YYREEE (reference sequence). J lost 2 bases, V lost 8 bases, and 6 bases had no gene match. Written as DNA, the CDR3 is TGTGCCAGTTTTGACAGGGACAACTATGGCTACACCTTC. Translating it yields CASFDRDNYGYTF.

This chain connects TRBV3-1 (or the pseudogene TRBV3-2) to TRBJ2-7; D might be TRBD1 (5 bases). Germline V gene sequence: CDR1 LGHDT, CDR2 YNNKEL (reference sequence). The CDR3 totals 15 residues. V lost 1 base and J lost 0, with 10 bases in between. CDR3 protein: CASSQGPGPSYEQYF. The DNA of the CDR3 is TGTGCCAGCAGCCAAGGTCCAGGGCCCTCCTACGAGCAGTACTTC.

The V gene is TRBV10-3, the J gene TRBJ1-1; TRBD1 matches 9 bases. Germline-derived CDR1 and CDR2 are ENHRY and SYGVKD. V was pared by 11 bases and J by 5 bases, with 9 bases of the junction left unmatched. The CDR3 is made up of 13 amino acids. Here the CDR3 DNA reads TGTGCCGCATCCCCGGGACAGGGAACTGAAGCTTTCTTT. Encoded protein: CAASPGQGTEAFF.

The DNA for the CDR3 is TGTGCCAGCAGCCCCTTAGCGGGGAACTACAATGAGCAGTTCTTC. This encodes CASSPLAGNYNEQFF. The V call is TRBV7-3, the J call TRBJ2-1; 8 positions agree with TRBD2. Trimming at V came to 5 bases and at J to 3 bases, leaving 6 bases not matched to a gene. CDR3 length: 15 residues. The germline CDR1 and CDR2 sequences are SGHTA and FQGTGA. Full variable domain (remainder filled in from reference TRBV7-3 and TRBJ2-1): GAGVSQTPSNKVTEKGKYVELRCDPISGHTALYWYRQSLGQGPEFLIYFQGTGAADDSGLPNDRFFAVRPEGSVSTLKIQRTERGDSAVYLCASSPLAGNYNEQFFGPGTRLTVL.

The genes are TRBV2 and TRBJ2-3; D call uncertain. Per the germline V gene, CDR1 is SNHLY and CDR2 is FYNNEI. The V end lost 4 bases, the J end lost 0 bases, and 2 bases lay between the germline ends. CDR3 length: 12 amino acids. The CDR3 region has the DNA TGTGCCAGCAGTGCAAGCACAGATACGCAGTATTTT. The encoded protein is CASSASTDTQYF.

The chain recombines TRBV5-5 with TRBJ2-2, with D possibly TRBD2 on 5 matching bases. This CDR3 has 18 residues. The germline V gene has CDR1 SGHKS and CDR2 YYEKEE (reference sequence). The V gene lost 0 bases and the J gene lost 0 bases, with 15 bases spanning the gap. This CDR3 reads CASSLAGGSRPNTGELFF. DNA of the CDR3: TGTGCCAGCAGCTTGGCTGGCGGGTCGCGTCCGAACACCGGGGAGCTGTTTTTT.

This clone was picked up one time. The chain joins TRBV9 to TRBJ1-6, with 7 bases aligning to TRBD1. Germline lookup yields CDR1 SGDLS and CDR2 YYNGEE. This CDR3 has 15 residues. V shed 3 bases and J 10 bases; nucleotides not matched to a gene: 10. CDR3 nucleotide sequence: TGTGCCAGCAGCGAAACCGGACAGGTCGGATCACCCCTCCACTTT. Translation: CASSETGQVGSPLHF.

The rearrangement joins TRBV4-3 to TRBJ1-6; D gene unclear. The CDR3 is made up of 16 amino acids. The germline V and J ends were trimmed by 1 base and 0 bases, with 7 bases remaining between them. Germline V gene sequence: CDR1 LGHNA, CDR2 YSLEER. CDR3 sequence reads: CASSQGYSSYNSPLHF. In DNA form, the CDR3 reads TGCGCCAGCAGCCAAGGTTATAGCTCCTATAATTCACCCCTCCACTTT.

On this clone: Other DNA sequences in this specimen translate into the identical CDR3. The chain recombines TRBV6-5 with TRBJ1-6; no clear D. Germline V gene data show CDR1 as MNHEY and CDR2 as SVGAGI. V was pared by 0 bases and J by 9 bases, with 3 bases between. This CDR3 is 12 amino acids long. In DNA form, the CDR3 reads TGTGCCAGCAGTTACTCCTCTTCACCCCTCCACTTT. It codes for CASSYSSSPLHF.

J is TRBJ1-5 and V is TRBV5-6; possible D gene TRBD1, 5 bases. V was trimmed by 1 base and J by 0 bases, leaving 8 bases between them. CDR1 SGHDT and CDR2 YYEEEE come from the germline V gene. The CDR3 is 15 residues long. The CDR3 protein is CASSLSTGSNQPQHF. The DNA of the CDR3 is TGTGCCAGCAGCTTGAGTACAGGTAGCAATCAGCCCCAGCATTTT.

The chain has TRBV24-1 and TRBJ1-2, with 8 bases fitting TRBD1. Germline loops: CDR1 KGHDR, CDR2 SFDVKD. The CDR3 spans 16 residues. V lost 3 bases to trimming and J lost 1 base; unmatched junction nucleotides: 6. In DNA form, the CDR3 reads TGTGCCACCAGTGATCCAGGGGGCGAAGGTAACTATGGCTACACCTTC. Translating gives CATSDPGGEGNYGYTF.

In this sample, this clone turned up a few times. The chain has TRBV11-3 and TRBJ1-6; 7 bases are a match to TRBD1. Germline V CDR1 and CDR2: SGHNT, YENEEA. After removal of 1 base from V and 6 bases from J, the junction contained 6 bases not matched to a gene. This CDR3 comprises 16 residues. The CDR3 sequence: CASSLAPGTANSPLHF. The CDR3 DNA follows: TGTGCCAGCAGCTTAGCCCCAGGGACAGCTAATTCACCCCTCCACTTT.

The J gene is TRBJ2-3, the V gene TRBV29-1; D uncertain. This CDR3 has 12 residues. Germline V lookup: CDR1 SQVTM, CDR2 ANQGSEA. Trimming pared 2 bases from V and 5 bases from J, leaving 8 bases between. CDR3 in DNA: TGCAGCGTTGAACCCCCGCGAGATACGCAGTATTTT. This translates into CSVEPPRDTQYF.